The next 19 T cell receptor beta chains were all read from a single sample in a study of blood T cell repertoires in COVID-19. This table comes from immunoSEQ multiplex PCR, and its TCRdb copy is limited to in-frame clones, with some not included. The repertoire consists of about 70,000 clones, with about four fifths occurring once and the leading ten covering 15% to 20%. Source material: peripheral blood. The receptors stem from a man aged 65-85 years who had recovered from COVID-19.

This chain uses TRBV11-2 with TRBJ1-2; no clear D gene. This CDR3 is 13 amino acids long. V was shortened by 2 bases and J by 4 bases, with 8 bases between the two germline ends. Germline V CDR1 and CDR2: SGHAT, FQNNGV. The CDR3 region has the DNA TGTGCCAGCAGCTTAAGACGGGGCTATGGCTACACCTTC. It yields the protein CASSLRRGYGYTF.

The J gene is TRBJ1-1, the V gene TRBV11-2, with 11 bases that match TRBD1. Germline CDR1 SGHAT, CDR2 FQNNGV. With V trimmed by 5 bases and J by 6 bases, 5 bases remained unmatched. The CDR3 loop spans 14 amino acids. CDR3 amino acids: CASSPGTGGPEAFF. The CDR3, as DNA: TGTGCCAGCAGCCCCGGGACAGGGGGACCTGAAGCTTTCTTT. The full variable domain, rest sourced from reference TRBV11-2 and TRBJ1-1, is EAGVAQSPRYKIIEKRQSVAFWCNPISGHATLYWYQQILGQGPKLLIQFQNNGVVDDSQLPKDRFSAERLKGVDSTLKIQPAKLEDSAVYLCASSPGTGGPEAFFGQGTRLTVV.

The chain links TRBV6-5 to TRBJ2-5, with TRBD2 as a possible D gene (5 bases). With 6 bases removed from V and 2 bases from J, the gap between germline ends came to 10 bases. Per germline, CDR1 MNHEY and CDR2 SVGAGI. The CDR3 runs to 13 residues. This CDR3 is CASRRSGQETQYF. The CDR3 DNA reads as TGTGCCAGCAGAAGGTCGGGGCAAGAGACCCAGTACTTC.

The rearrangement joins TRBV5-1 to TRBJ2-6, with D uncertain. The CDR3 runs 16 residues. The germline V gene has CDR1 SGHRS and CDR2 YFSETQ. V was shortened by 0 bases and J by 0 bases, with 7 bases between the two germline ends. CDR3 nucleotides: TGCGCCAGCAGCTTGGGAGAGATCTCTGGGGCCAACGTCCTGACTTTC. Translated: CASSLGEISGANVLTF.

This rearrangement joins TRBV10-3 to TRBJ2-7, with TRBD1 matching over 9 bases. CDR1 is ENHRY, CDR2 SYGVKD, per germline. The ends lost 6 bases at V and 6 bases at J; junction bases unmatched: 3. This CDR3 spans 12 amino acids. The CDR3 protein is CAIRPTGGEQYF. The CDR3 region has the DNA TGTGCCATCAGGCCGACAGGGGGCGAGCAGTACTTC.

V and J are TRBV6-5 and TRBJ1-2, with unresolved D. The germline CDR1 and CDR2 sequences are MNHEY and SVGAGI. The CDR3 has 15 amino acids. V dropped 8 bases and J dropped 7 bases, with 23 bases sitting between them. The CDR3 DNA is TGTGCCAGCGGAGGTGGCCGTTCCTCAACGGTTGGCTACACCTTC. Translating it yields CASGGGRSSTVGYTF.

This clone was recorded a few times. The DNA of the CDR3 is TGTGCCAGTAGTATCAGGGGGTCTGGGACTGAAGCTTTCTTT. Its translation is CASSIRGSGTEAFF. This chain uses TRBV19 with TRBJ1-1, with 7 positions matching TRBD1. Germline CDR1 and CDR2: LNHDA and SQIVND (reference sequence). The CDR3 is made up of 14 amino acids. The trim removed 3 bases at V and 5 bases at J, leaving 6 bases unmatched.

This clone was detected a few times. The chain employs TRBV3-1 (or the pseudogene TRBV3-2) and TRBJ1-2, with D possibly TRBD1 on 6 matching bases. The CDR3 has 15 amino acids. Germline lookup yields CDR1 LGHDT and CDR2 YNNKEL (reference sequence). V was clipped by 4 bases and J by 1 base, with 13 bases between them. CDR3 in DNA: TGTGCCAGCAGCCCAGTGGACAGAATTAACTATGGCTACACCTTC. Translated, it gives CASSPVDRINYGYTF.

This clone came up a few times. The V and J genes are TRBV18 and TRBJ2-3; TRBD1 aligns across 7 bases. J was trimmed by 2 bases and V by 4 bases; bases with no gene match: 3. This CDR3 is 14 amino acids long. Germline CDR1 is KGHSH and CDR2 is LQKENI. CDR3 in amino acids: CASSRGQYTDTQYF. In DNA form, the CDR3 reads TGTGCCAGCTCACGGGGACAGTACACAGATACGCAGTATTTT.

J is TRBJ1-5 and V is TRBV30; D possibly corresponds to TRBD1 (6 bases). The CDR3 spans 14 residues. Germline CDR1 is GTSNPN and CDR2 is SVGIG (reference sequence). V lost 2 bases and J lost 4, with 12 bases in between. CDR3 residues: CAWSKGGFNQPQHF. CDR3 DNA sequence: TGTGCCTGGAGTAAGGGGGGGTTTAATCAGCCCCAGCATTTT.

This clone has a handful of counts. The rearrangement uses TRBV29-1 and TRBJ2-1; the match to TRBD2 covers 13 bases. CDR1 is SQVTM and CDR2 is ANQGSEA in the germline V gene. V trimming: 4 bases; J trimming: 5 bases; junction bases outside the gene matches: 5. The CDR3 is 15 amino acids. The CDR3 DNA is TGCAGCGTTGGGGGGACTAGCGGGGCTGACAATGAGCAGTTCTTC. This codes for CSVGGTSGADNEQFF.

The rearrangement uses TRBV4-3 and TRBJ1-3; D not resolved. Germline values: CDR1 LGHNA, CDR2 YSLEER. Trimming cost V 0 bases and J 2 bases, with 14 bases left between them. The CDR3 is made up of 17 amino acids. CDR3 DNA sequence: TGCGCCAGCAGCCAAGATGAGAATCGGGTAACTGGAAACACCATATATTTT. It encodes CASSQDENRVTGNTIYF.

J is TRBJ1-2 and V is TRBV19; no clear D. Germline V gene data show CDR1 as LNHDA and CDR2 as SQIVND (reference sequence). The CDR3 totals 14 residues. V gave up 2 bases and J gave up 6 bases, with 13 bases separating them. CDR3 protein: CASSIKSTANGYTF. The DNA for the CDR3 is TGTGCCAGTAGTATAAAATCCACAGCTAATGGCTACACCTTC.

The chain couples TRBV10-2 to TRBJ1-2, with unresolved D. CDR1 and CDR2 from the germline V gene are WSHSY and SAAADI. Trimming left V 3 bases short and J 5 bases short, with 7 bases between. The CDR3 covers 12 residues. The CDR3 is CASSESGYGYTF. The DNA for the CDR3 is TGCGCCAGCAGTGAAAGCGGGTATGGCTACACCTTC.

This clone has only one observation. The rearrangement uses TRBV5-5 and TRBJ2-7; 12 bases are shared with TRBD2. Per germline, CDR1 SGHKS and CDR2 YYEKEE (reference sequence). The V segment lost 2 bases and the J segment 7 bases; nucleotides outside the gene matches: 4. The CDR3 sequence is 14 residues long. In nucleotides, the CDR3 is TGTGCCAGCAGCTTACCCCTAGCGGGGGGGGAGCAGTACTTC. Translated, it gives CASSLPLAGGEQYF.

This rearrangement joins TRBV7-9 to TRBJ1-4; 10 bases align to TRBD1. V lost 5 bases, J lost 7 bases, and 7 bases stayed unmatched. The V gene's germline CDR1 is SEHNR and CDR2 FQNEAQ (reference sequence). This CDR3 is 15 amino acids long. The CDR3 is CASSIRTGGGEKLFF. CDR3 nucleotide sequence: TGTGCCAGCAGCATCCGGACAGGGGGAGGTGAAAAACTGTTTTTT.

This clone appeared a few times. The J gene is TRBJ2-3, the V gene TRBV6-5; perhaps TRBD1 as D (5 bases). The CDR3 is 14 residues long. V was shortened by 0 bases and J by 4 bases, with 8 bases between the two germline ends. CDR1 and CDR2 (germline): MNHEY, SVGAGI. For the CDR3, the DNA is TGTGCCAGCAGTTACTCTAGGGGTCCAGATACGCAGTATTTT. Translated, it gives CASSYSRGPDTQYF.

This clone was counted ten times or more. This chain connects TRBV23-1 to TRBJ1-5; D possibly corresponds to TRBD1 (5 bases). TRBV23-1 is known as an ORF, though its function is uncertain. With 6 bases removed from V and 11 bases from J, the gap between germline ends came to 17 bases. This CDR3 has 13 amino acids. The CDR3 bases are TGCGCCAGCAGGCGGGACGGCCTCTTGGCCCAGCATTTT. This gives the protein CASRRDGLLAQHF.

V is TRBV27 and J is TRBJ2-7; TRBD2 matches 10 bases. Germline loops: CDR1 MNHEY, CDR2 SMNVEV (reference sequence). The CDR3 runs to 17 residues. V shed 8 bases, J shed 0 bases, and the junction held 13 bases outside the gene matches. CDR3 region: CASGRLAGVLYSYEQYF. In DNA form, the CDR3 reads TGTGCCAGCGGCCGCCTAGCGGGGGTGTTATACTCCTACGAGCAGTACTTC.